Included here is one T cell receptor (beta chain) sequence, with context. Germline lookup yields CDR1 SGHKS and CDR2 YYEKEE (reference sequence). V shed 2 bases and J 5 bases; nucleotides not matched to a gene: 7. The CDR3 is 15 amino acids. Sequenced by immunoSEQ multiplex PCR; TCRdb stores in-frame clones only, minus some. The top ten clones hold around 4.3% of a sample with some 58,000 clones, over 90% of them seen once. The source of the sample is a study of blood T cell repertoires in COVID-19. At the level of the study: Both acute and convalescent COVID-19 samples were obtained from the United States, Italy and Spain. The analysed material was cDNA or gDNA that came from T cells, B-cell-depleted T cells, or PBMCs.

The receptor was isolated from a man aged 50 or older with active COVID-19. The J gene is TRBJ2-5, the V gene TRBV5-5, with TRBD2 identical over 9 bases. Sequencing was performed on peripheral blood. This chain's CDR3 is CASSLGSSGAETQYF. The DNA of the CDR3 is TGTGCCAGCAGCTTAGGATCTAGCGGGGCGGAGACCCAGTACTTC.